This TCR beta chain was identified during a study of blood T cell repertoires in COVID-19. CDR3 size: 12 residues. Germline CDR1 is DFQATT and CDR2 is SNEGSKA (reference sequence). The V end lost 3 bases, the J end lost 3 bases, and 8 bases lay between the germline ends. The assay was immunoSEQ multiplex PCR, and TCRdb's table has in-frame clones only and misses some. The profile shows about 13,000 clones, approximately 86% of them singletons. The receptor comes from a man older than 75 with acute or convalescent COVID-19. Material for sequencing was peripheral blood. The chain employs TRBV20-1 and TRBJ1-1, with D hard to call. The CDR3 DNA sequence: TGCAGTGCTAGTTTCTCGGACACTGAAGCTTTCTTT. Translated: CSASFSDTEAFF.